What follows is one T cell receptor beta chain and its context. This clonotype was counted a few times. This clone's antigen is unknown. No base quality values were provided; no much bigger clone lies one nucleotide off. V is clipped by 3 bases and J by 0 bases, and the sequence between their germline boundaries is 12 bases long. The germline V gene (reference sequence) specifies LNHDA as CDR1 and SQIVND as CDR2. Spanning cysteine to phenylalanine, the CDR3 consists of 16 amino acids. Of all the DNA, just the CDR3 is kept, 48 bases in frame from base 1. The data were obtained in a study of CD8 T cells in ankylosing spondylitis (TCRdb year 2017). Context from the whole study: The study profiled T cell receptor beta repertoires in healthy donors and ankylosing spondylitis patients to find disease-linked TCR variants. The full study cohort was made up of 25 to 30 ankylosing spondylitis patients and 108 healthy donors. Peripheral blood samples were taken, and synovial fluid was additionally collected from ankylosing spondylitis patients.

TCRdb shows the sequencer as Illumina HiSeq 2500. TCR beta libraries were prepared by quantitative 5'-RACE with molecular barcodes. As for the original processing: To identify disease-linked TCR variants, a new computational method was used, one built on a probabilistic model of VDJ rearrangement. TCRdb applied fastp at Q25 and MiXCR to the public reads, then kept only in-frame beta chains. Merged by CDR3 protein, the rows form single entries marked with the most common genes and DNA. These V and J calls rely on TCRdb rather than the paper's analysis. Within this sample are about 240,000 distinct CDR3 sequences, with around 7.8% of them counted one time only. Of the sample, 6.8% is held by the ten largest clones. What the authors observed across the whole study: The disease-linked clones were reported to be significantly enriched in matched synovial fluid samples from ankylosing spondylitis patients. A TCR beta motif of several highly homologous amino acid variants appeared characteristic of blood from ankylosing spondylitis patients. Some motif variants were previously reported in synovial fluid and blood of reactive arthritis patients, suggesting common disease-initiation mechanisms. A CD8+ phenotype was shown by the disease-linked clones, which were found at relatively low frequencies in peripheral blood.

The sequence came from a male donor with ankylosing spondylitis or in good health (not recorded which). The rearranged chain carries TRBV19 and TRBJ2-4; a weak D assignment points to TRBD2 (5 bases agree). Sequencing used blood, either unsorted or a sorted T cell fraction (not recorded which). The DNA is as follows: TGTGCCAGTAGTATCCCCCCTGGAGGAGCCAAAAACATTCAGTACTTC. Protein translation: CASSIPPGGAKNIQYF. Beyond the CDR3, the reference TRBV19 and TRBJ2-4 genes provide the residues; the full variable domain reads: DGGITQSPKYLFRKEGQNVTLSCEQNLNHDAMYWYRQDPGQGLRLIYYSQIVNDFQKGDIAEGYSVSREKKESFPLTVTSAQKNPTAFYLCASSIPPGGAKNIQYFGAGTRLSVL.